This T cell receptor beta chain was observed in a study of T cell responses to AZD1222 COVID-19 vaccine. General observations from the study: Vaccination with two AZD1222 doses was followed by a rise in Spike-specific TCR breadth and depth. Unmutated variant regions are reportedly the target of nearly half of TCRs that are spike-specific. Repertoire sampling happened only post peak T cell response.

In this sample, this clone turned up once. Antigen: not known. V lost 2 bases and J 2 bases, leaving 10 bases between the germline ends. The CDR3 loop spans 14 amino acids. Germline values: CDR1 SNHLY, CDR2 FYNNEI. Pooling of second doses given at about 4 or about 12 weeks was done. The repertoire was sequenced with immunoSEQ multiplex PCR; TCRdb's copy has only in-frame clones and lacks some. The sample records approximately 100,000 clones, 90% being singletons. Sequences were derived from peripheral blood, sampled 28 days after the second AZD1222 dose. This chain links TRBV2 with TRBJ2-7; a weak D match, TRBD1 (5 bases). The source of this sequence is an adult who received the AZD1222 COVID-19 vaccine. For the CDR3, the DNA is TGTGCCAGCAGTGAAAACAGGTCGGCCTACGAGCAGTACTTC. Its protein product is CASSENRSAYEQYF.